This TCR beta chain is drawn from a study of early T cells in non-severe SARS-CoV-2 infection. Study as a whole: Sequencing input comprised bulk RNA from unsorted whole blood; chain pairing was not available. Study-level findings and limits: Anti-spike CD8 specificities were favored by VDJdb matching, whose results missed private and CD4 specificities.

V was cut by 1 base and J by 6 bases, with 6 bases left in between. Per germline, CDR1 LGHDT and CDR2 YNNKEL (reference sequence). The CDR3 is made up of 12 amino acids. The sample holds a few counts of this clonotype. Its target is not known. In the library, individual cDNA molecules carried attached unique molecular identifiers. TCRdb fed the 5' RACE reads into MiXCR, producing one record per CDR3 protein. The sample lists about 90,000 distinct CDR3 sequences, less than 15% occurring once. V and J are TRBV3-1 and TRBJ1-1; no firm D call. The source material was whole blood, sampled at baseline. The sequence derives from an adult who was a healthcare worker with PCR-confirmed SARS-CoV-2 infection or an uninfected control (not recorded which). CDR3 region: CASSQARAEAFF. Here the CDR3 DNA reads TGTGCCAGCAGCCAAGCGAGAGCTGAAGCTTTCTTT.